This T cell receptor beta chain appears in the sequencing data of a study of T cells after posttransplantation cyclophosphamide. Study-level findings and limits: Later post-transplant blood repertoires were often dominated by donor CD8+ memory clones. Recipient CMV seropositivity and CMV reactivation strongly tracked TRB clonality. TRB overlap between skin or GI tissue T cells and blood was limited.

Here immunoSEQ multiplex PCR was the method, and the copy in TCRdb shows in-frame clones only, minus some. The sample yields about 3,600 clones, about 75% seen once. A remark on this clone: Its antigen remains unidentified.

V lost 6 bases, J lost 4 bases, and 9 bases stayed unmatched. There are 15 residues in the CDR3. Germline CDR1 reads SEHNR; CDR2 reads FQNEAQ (reference sequence). This related bone marrow graft donor gave peripheral blood on the day of marrow donation. The sample consisted of memory CD8+ T cells sorted from blood. This clonotype was sampled from a man aged 45-65 years. V gene TRBV7-9 combines with J gene TRBJ1-1; 9 nucleotides agree with TRBD1. The DNA of the CDR3 is TGTGCCAGCAGTCCTACAGGGGGCGGTGGCACTGAAGCTTTCTTT. Amino acids: CASSPTGGGGTEAFF.